Each of the 20 T cell receptor beta chains below was sequenced from the same sample in a study of blood T cell repertoires in COVID-19. The repertoire was sequenced with immunoSEQ multiplex PCR; TCRdb's copy has only in-frame clones and lacks some. The sample contains more than 85,000 clones, roughly 76% of which appear only once. Material for sequencing was peripheral blood. The receptors shown here come from a woman aged 65 to 85 with acute or convalescent COVID-19.

This chain connects TRBV18 to TRBJ2-1; possible D gene TRBD1, 5 bases. In germline, CDR1 is KGHSH, CDR2 LQKENI. V gave up 1 base and J gave up 2 bases, with 6 bases separating them. The CDR3 consists of 14 residues. CDR3 protein: CASSPRQPYNEQFF. CDR3 coding DNA: TGTGCCAGCTCACCACGACAGCCCTACAATGAGCAGTTCTTC.

This clone was seen a handful of times. This sequence joins TRBV7-9 and TRBJ2-5; D is perhaps TRBD1 (6 bases). Trimming stripped 4 bases from V and 3 bases from J, with 15 bases between. This CDR3 spans 15 amino acids. Germline values: CDR1 SEHNR, CDR2 FQNEAQ (reference sequence). CDR3 bases: TGTGCCAGCAGCTATAACCAGGGGCGGAAAGAGACCCAGTACTTC. Translation: CASSYNQGRKETQYF.

The V and J genes are TRBV30 and TRBJ1-1, with D tentatively TRBD1 (5 bases). The CDR3 loop spans 11 amino acids. The germline gives CDR1 GTSNPN, CDR2 SVGIG (reference sequence). V lost 3 bases and J lost 8, with 10 bases in between. CDR3 bases: TGTGCCTGGAGCCGGGGGGTGGAAGCTTTCTTT. Encoded protein: CAWSRGVEAFF.

This CDR3 is CATSRDLELDEQFF. The CDR3 DNA is TGTGCCACCAGCAGAGATCTAGAGCTCGATGAGCAGTTCTTC. V and J are TRBV15 and TRBJ2-1; D remains ambiguous. The CDR3 is 14 amino acids. CDR1 and CDR2 (germline): LNHNV, YYDKDF (reference sequence). Trimming took off 0 bases at V and 8 bases at J, with 11 bases between the two ends.

In this sample, this clone turned up many times. The rearrangement joins TRBV18 to TRBJ1-2, with 9 positions matching TRBD1. The germline gives CDR1 KGHSH, CDR2 LQKENI. The CDR3 is made up of 17 amino acids. V lost 3 bases to trimming and J lost 4 bases; unmatched junction nucleotides: 12. The CDR3 coding sequence is TGTGCCAGCTCACCGACATCTCCGGGACAGGGCGGCTATGGCTACACCTTC. Encoded protein: CASSPTSPGQGGYGYTF.

Written as DNA, the CDR3 is TGTGCCAGCAGCCAAGCAGGGCCGCCCTATGGCTACACCTTC. Its protein product is CASSQAGPPYGYTF. V usage is TRBV3-1 (or the pseudogene TRBV3-2) and J usage is TRBJ1-2, with a possible D match to TRBD1 (5 bases). Trimming stripped 1 base from V and 4 bases from J, with 10 bases between. This CDR3 is built from 14 residues. The germline gives CDR1 LGHDT, CDR2 YNNKEL (reference sequence).

This clone was counted a few times. This chain links TRBV2 with TRBJ1-5; 12 positions agree with TRBD1. The CDR3 spans 16 residues. After removal of 4 bases from V and 5 bases from J, the junction contained 6 bases not matched to a gene. The germline gives CDR1 SNHLY, CDR2 FYNNEI. CDR3 nucleotides: TGTGCCAGCAGTGTGGCCGGGACAGGGGGCTATCAGCCCCAGCATTTT. Its protein product is CASSVAGTGGYQPQHF.

The rearrangement links TRBV28 to TRBJ2-3, with 7 bases matching TRBD1. V lost 3 bases and J lost 3; bases outside the gene matches: 6. Germline CDR1 MDHEN, CDR2 SYDVKM. The CDR3 runs 15 residues. The CDR3 bases are TGTGCCAGCAGTTTTCAGGGGGTAGGGACAGATACGCAGTATTTT. It translates to CASSFQGVGTDTQYF.

V usage is TRBV6-5 and J usage is TRBJ2-1, with D unclear. This CDR3 spans 14 amino acids. Trimming took 5 bases from V and 1 from J, leaving 9 bases between them. Germline assignment: CDR1 MNHEY and CDR2 SVGAGI. The CDR3 region has the DNA TGTGCCAGCAGTAAAACAGTTTCCTACAATGAGCAGTTCTTC. As protein: CASSKTVSYNEQFF.

The chain carries TRBV7-8 and TRBJ2-3; weak D call: TRBD2 (6 bases). The V end lost 7 bases, the J end lost 2 bases, and 16 bases lay between the germline ends. Per germline, CDR1 SGHVS and CDR2 FQNEAQ. The CDR3 consists of 15 residues. The DNA for the CDR3 is TGTGCCAGCACCCTACGCAGGGAGGCCACAGATACGCAGTATTTT. Translated, it gives CASTLRREATDTQYF.

The rearrangement links TRBV29-1 to TRBJ2-7, with 11 bases aligning to TRBD2. CDR1 and CDR2 from the germline V gene are SQVTM and ANQGSEA. CDR3 length: 15 residues. The V segment lost 4 bases and the J segment 3 bases; nucleotides outside the gene matches: 8. The CDR3 bases are TGCAGCGTTGGAGGGGTAGCGGGAGGGGGCTACGAGCAGTACTTC. It yields the protein CSVGGVAGGGYEQYF.

This chain uses TRBV28 with TRBJ1-4; 8 bases match TRBD1. Germline values: CDR1 MDHEN, CDR2 SYDVKM. Trimming removed 6 bases from V and 4 bases from J; junction bases left unmatched: 4. CDR3 length: 14 amino acids. In DNA form, the CDR3 reads TGTGCCAGCAGCCTTGACAGGGGTAATGAAAAACTGTTTTTT. Amino acids: CASSLDRGNEKLFF.

The chain employs TRBV27 and TRBJ1-5, with D possibly TRBD1 on 5 matching bases. Germline V lookup: CDR1 MNHEY, CDR2 SMNVEV (reference sequence). The CDR3 runs to 14 residues. The V end was cut by 6 bases, the J end by 5 bases, with 14 bases between. The CDR3 sequence is CASSRVGLYQPQHF. In DNA, the CDR3 is TGTGCCAGCAGCAGGGTTGGGTTATATCAGCCCCAGCATTTT.

This clone was seen a few times. The rearrangement joins TRBV29-1 to TRBJ2-7; TRBD1 matches at 7 bases. CDR1 is SQVTM and CDR2 is ANQGSEA in the germline V gene. The CDR3 covers 16 residues. V shed 6 bases and J 1 base; nucleotides not matched to a gene: 15. The CDR3 loop reads CSVNYPGQTFSYEQYF. The CDR3 DNA reads TGCAGCGTCAACTACCCGGGACAGACTTTTTCCTACGAGCAGTACTTC.

This clone has a single count. V and J are TRBV19 and TRBJ1-3; weak D call: TRBD1 (6 bases). The CDR3 extends over 17 amino acids. Trimming took 4 bases from V and 0 from J, leaving 16 bases between them. Germline assignment: CDR1 LNHDA and CDR2 SQIVND (reference sequence). This CDR3 is CASSSPGHPISGNTIYF. The CDR3 DNA follows: TGTGCCAGTAGTAGCCCGGGACACCCGATCTCTGGAAACACCATATATTTT. Filled out from reference TRBV19 and TRBJ1-3, the complete variable domain reads DGGITQSPKYLFRKEGQNVTLSCEQNLNHDAMYWYRQDPGQGLRLIYYSQIVNDFQKGDIAEGYSVSREKKESFPLTVTSAQKNPTAFYLCASSSPGHPISGNTIYFGEGSWLTVV.

This chain uses TRBV4-2 with TRBJ2-7; maybe TRBD1 (6 bases). V lost 3 bases, J lost 6 bases, and 12 bases lay in between. Germline V lookup: CDR1 LGHNA, CDR2 YNFKEQ. CDR3 size: 13 residues. The CDR3 protein is CASSHRDNSEQYF. CDR3 nucleotide sequence: TGTGCCAGCAGCCACCGGGACAATAGCGAGCAGTACTTC.

This chain joins TRBV4-2 and TRBJ2-3; possible D gene TRBD2, 6 bases. Trimming pared 0 bases from V and 2 bases from J, leaving 9 bases between. The CDR3 covers 15 residues. Germline V gene sequence: CDR1 LGHNA, CDR2 YNFKEQ. The chain's CDR3 is CASSQDGEVTDTQYF. CDR3 DNA sequence: TGTGCCAGCAGCCAAGACGGGGAGGTCACAGATACGCAGTATTTT.

This sequence joins TRBV2 and TRBJ1-4; maybe TRBD1 (5 bases). Trimming shortened V by 7 bases and J by 8 bases, and 17 bases separated the two germline ends. This CDR3 comprises 14 residues. Germline assignment: CDR1 SNHLY and CDR2 FYNNEI. In nucleotides, the CDR3 is TGTGCCAGCAACGGCCAGGGTCGTAGGGAAAAACTGTTTTTT. Protein sequence: CASNGQGRREKLFF. Full variable domain (rest looked up from reference TRBV2 and TRBJ1-4): EPEVTQTPSHQVTQMGQEVILRCVPISNHLYFYWYRQILGQKVEFLVSFYNNEISEKSEIFDDQFSVERPDGSNFTLKIRSTKLEDSAMYFCASNGQGRREKLFFGSGTQLSVL.

In its sample, this clone was seen a few times. The chain is built from TRBV12-5 and TRBJ2-2; D unclear. Trimming pared 1 base from V and 5 bases from J, leaving 11 bases between. CDR1 is LGHNT, CDR2 FRNRAP, per germline. This CDR3 comprises 15 residues. CDR3 region: CASGLAVSQTGELFF. In DNA form, the CDR3 reads TGTGCTAGTGGTTTGGCAGTCTCCCAAACCGGGGAGCTGTTTTTT.

The chain joins TRBV19 to TRBJ2-1; 10 bases agree with TRBD2. J was trimmed by 5 bases and V by 4 bases; bases with no gene match: 2. The germline gives CDR1 LNHDA, CDR2 SQIVND (reference sequence). The CDR3 runs to 14 residues. The CDR3 DNA reads TGTGCCAGTAGTAAAGGGACTAGCGACAATGAGCAGTTCTTC. It encodes CASSKGTSDNEQFF.